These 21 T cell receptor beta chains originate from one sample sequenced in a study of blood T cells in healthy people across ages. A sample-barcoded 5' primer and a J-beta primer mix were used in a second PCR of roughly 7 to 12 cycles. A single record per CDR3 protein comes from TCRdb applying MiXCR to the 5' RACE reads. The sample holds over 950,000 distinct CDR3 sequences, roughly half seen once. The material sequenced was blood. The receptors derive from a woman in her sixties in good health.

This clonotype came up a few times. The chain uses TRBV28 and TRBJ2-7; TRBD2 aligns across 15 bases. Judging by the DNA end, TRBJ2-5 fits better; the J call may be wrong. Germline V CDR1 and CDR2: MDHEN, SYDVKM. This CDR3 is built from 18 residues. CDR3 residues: CASSFGLAGGPIGETQYF. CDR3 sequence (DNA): TGTGCCAGCAGTTTTGGACTAGCGGGAGGGCCAATTGGTGAGACCCAGTACTTC.

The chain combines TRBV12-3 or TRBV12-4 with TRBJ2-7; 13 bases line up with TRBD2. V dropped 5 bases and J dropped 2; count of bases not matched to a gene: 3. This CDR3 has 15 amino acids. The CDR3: CASSRTSGGAYEQYF. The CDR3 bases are TGTGCCAGCAGTCGGACTAGCGGGGGCGCCTACGAGCAGTACTTC.

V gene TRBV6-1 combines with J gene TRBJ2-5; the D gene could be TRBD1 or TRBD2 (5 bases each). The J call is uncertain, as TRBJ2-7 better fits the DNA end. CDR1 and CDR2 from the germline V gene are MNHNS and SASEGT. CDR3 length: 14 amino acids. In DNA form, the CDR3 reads TGTGCCAGCAGTGAGCAGGGACCCCTCTACGAGCAGTACTTC. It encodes CASSEQGPLYEQYF.

CDR3 nucleotides: TGTGCCAGCAGTAGCGGGACAGACATCTCCTACGAGCAGTACTTC. Translated, it gives CASSSGTDISYEQYF. The gene calls are TRBV6-6 and TRBJ2-7; TRBD1 or TRBD2 may be the D gene (7 bases each). The V gene's germline CDR1 is MNHNY and CDR2 SVGAGI (reference sequence). This CDR3 region has 15 residues. The V gene lost 5 bases and the J gene lost 0 bases, with 14 bases spanning the gap.

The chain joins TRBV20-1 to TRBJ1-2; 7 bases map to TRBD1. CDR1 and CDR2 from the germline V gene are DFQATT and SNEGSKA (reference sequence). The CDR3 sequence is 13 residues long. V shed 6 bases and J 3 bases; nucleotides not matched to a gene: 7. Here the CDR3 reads CSARQGLHYGYTF. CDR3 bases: TGCAGTGCGCGACAGGGACTACACTATGGCTACACCTTC.

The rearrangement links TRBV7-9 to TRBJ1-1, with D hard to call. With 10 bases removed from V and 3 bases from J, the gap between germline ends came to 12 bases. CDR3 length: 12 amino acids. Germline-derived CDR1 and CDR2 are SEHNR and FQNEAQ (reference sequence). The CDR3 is CAIGIGDTEAFF. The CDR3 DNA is TGTGCCATCGGAATTGGGGACACTGAAGCTTTCTTT.

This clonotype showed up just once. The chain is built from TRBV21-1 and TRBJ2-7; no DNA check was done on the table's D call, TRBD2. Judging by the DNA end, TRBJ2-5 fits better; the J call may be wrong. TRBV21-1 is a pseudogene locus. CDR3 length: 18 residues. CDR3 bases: TGTGCCAGCTCGCAGGGGGAGGCTAGCGGGGCTACATCAGAGACCCAGTACTTC. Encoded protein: CASSQGEASGATSETQYF.

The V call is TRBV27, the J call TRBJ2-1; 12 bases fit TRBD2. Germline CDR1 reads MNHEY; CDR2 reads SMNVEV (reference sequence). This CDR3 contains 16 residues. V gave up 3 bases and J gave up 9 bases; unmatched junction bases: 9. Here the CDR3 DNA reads TGTGCCAGCAGTTTCCAAGGACTAGCGGGATCGGTTGAGCAGTTCTTC. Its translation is CASSFQGLAGSVEQFF.

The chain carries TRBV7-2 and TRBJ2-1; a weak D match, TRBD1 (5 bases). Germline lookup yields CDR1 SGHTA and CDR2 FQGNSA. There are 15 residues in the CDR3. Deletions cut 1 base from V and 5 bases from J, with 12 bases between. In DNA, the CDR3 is TGTGCCAGCAGCTTAGGCAGGGTAGGGAACAATGAGCAGTTCTTC. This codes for CASSLGRVGNNEQFF.

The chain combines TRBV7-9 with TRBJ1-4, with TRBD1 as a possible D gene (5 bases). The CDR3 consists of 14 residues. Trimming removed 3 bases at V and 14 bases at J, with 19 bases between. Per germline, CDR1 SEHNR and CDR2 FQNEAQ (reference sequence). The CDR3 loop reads CASSFPPGANRLFF. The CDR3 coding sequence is TGTGCCAGCAGCTTCCCTCCCGGGGCCAATAGGCTGTTTTTT.

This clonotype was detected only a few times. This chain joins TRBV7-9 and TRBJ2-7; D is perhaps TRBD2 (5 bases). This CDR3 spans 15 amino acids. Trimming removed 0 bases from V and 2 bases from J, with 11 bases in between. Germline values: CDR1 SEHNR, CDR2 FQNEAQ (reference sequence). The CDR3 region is CASSLAAEFTYEQYF. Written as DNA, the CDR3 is TGTGCCAGCAGCTTAGCAGCGGAATTTACCTACGAGCAGTACTTC.

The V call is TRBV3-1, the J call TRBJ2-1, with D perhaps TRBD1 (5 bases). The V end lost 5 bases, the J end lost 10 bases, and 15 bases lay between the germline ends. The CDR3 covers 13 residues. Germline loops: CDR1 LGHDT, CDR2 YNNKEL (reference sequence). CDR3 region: CASSYRASGEQFF. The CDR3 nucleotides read TGTGCCAGCAGCTATAGGGCGTCAGGGGAGCAGTTCTTC.

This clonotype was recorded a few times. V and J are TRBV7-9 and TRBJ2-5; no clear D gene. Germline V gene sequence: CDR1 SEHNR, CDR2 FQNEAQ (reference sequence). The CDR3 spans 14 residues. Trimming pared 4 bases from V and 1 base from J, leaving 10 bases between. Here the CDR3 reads CASSYPGGQETQYF. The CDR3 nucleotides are TGTGCCAGCAGCTACCCAGGTGGCCAAGAGACCCAGTACTTC.

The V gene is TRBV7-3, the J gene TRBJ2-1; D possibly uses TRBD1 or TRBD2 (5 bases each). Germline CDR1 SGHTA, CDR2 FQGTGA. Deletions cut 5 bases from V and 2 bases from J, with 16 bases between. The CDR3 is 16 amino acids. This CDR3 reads CASSTGGAGPYNEQFF. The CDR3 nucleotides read TGTGCCAGCAGCACTGGGGGAGCTGGCCCCTACAATGAGCAGTTCTTC. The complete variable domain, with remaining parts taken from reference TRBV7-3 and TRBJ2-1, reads GAGVSQTPSNKVTEKGKYVELRCDPISGHTALYWYRQSLGQGPEFLIYFQGTGAADDSGLPNDRFFAVRPEGSVSTLKIQRTERGDSAVYLCASSTGGAGPYNEQFFGPGTRLTVL.

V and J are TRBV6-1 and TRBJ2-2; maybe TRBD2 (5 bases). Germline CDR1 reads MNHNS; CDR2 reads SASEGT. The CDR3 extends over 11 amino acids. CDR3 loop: CAGGNTGELFF. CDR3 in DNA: TGTGCAGGAGGGAACACCGGGGAGCTGTTTTTT.

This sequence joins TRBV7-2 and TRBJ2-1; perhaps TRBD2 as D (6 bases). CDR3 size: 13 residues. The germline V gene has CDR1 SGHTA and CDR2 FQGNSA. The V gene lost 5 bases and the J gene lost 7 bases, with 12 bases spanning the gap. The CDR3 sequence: CASSRPTSNEQFF. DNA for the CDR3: TGTGCCAGCAGCCGCCCGACTAGTAATGAGCAGTTCTTC. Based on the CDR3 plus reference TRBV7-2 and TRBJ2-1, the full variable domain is GAGVSQSPSNKVTEKGKDVELRCDPISGHTALYWYRQSLGQGLEFLIYFQGNSAPDKSGLPSDRFSAERTGGSVSTLTIQRTQQEDSAVYLCASSRPTSNEQFFGPGTRLTVL.

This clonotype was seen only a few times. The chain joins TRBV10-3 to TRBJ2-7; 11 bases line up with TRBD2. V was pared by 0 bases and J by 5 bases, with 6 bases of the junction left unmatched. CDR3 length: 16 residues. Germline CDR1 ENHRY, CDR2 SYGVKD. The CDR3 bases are TGTGCCATCAGTGAGTCGAGGACTAGCGGGTACCACGAGCAGTACTTC. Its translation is CAISESRTSGYHEQYF.

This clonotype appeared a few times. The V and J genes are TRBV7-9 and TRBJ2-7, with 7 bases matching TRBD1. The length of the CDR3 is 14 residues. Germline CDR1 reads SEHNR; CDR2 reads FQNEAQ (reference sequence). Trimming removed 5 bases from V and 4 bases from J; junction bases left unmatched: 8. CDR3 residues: CASSQKGTEYEQYF. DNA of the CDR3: TGTGCCAGCAGCCAAAAGGGGACAGAATACGAGCAGTACTTC.

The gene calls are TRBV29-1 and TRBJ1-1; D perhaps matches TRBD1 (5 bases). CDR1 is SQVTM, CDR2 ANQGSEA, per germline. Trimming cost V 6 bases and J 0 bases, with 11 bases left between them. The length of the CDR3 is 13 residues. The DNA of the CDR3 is TGCAGCGTGCGACAGTTCATGAACACTGAAGCTTTCTTT. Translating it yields CSVRQFMNTEAFF.

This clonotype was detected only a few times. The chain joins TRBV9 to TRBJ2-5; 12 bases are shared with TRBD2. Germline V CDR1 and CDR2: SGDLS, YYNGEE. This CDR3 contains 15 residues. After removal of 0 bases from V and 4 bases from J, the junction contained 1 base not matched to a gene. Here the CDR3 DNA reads TGTGCCAGCAGCGTAGGGACTAGCGGGACAGAGACCCAGTACTTC. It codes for CASSVGTSGTETQYF.

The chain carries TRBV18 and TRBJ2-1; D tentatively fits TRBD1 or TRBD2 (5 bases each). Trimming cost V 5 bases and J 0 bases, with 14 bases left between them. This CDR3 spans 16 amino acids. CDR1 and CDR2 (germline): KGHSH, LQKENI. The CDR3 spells CASSTGTPSSYNEQFF. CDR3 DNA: TGTGCCAGCTCAACCGGGACGCCTAGCTCCTACAATGAGCAGTTCTTC.